This T cell receptor beta chain appears in the sequencing data of a study of CD8 T cells in ankylosing spondylitis. The trim removed 1 base at V and 0 bases at J, leaving 24 bases unmatched. The CDR3 is made up of 24 amino acids. Germline values: CDR1 SGDLS, CDR2 YYNGEE. This clonotype was recorded a few times. Its target is not known. In TCRdb, the 5' RACE reads were re-called with MiXCR into one record per CDR3 protein. The repertoire holds hundreds of thousands of distinct CDR3 sequences, with about 10% as singletons. General study points: Previously reported in reactive arthritis synovial fluid and blood were some of the motif variants. Researchers reportedly found disease-linked clones significantly enriched in matched ankylosing spondylitis synovial fluid. Clones linked to the disease showed a CD8+ phenotype. They occurred at relatively low frequencies in peripheral blood.

This TCR came from a male donor with ankylosing spondylitis or in good health (not recorded which). The chain recombines TRBV9 with TRBJ2-3; 12 nucleotides align to TRBD2. Input material: blood, either unsorted or a sorted T cell fraction (not recorded which). CDR3 DNA sequence: TGTGCCAGCAGCGTAACCGCCTCTCAAACAGTGACTAGCGGGGGCCCTTCTAGCACAGATACGCAGTATTTT. Its translation: CASSVTASQTVTSGGPSSTDTQYF.